This is a list of T cell receptor beta chains from one sample in a study of cytomegalovirus exposure and HLA in healthy donors. Here immunoSEQ multiplex PCR was the method, and the copy in TCRdb shows in-frame clones only, minus some. The repertoire holds 65,000 to 80,000 clones, with about 95% as singletons. Sample: PBMCs. The source of these receptors is a woman aged 18-35 years in good health and CMV-seropositive. CDR3s include the opening cysteine and the closing phenylalanine or tryptophan. A D gene is named only where the DNA matches it firmly. Some rows have no size entry. The others give once, few or many, or a class for an expanded clone.

d_call: .
v_call: TRBV5-6
clone_size: .
j_call: TRBJ2-1
cdr3_nt: TGTGCCAGCAGCTGGGGTGGGGCGTACAATGAGCAGTTCTTC
cdr3_aa: CASSWGGAYNEQFF

d_call: TRBD1
v_call: TRBV27
clone_size: .
j_call: TRBJ1-5
cdr3_nt: TGTGCCAGCAGTCGGACAGGGAATACAGGTCAGCCCCAGCATTTT
cdr3_aa: CASSRTGNTGQPQHF

d_call: .
v_call: TRBV23-1
clone_size: .
j_call: TRBJ2-3
cdr3_nt: TGCGCCAGCAGCCGCCGATTTTGGGGGCAATGCACAGATACGCAGTATTTT
cdr3_aa: CASSRRFWGQCTDTQYF

d_call: TRBD1
v_call: TRBV10-3
clone_size: .
j_call: TRBJ2-7
cdr3_nt: TGTGCCATCAGTCGTGACAGGGATGGCTACGAGCAGTACTTC
cdr3_aa: CAISRDRDGYEQYF

d_call: .
v_call: TRBV11-3
clone_size: few
j_call: TRBJ1-2
cdr3_nt: TGTGCCAGCAGCCGCGGAGGGGTGTTTGATGGCTACACCTTC
cdr3_aa: CASSRGGVFDGYTF

d_call: .
v_call: TRBV5-4
clone_size: .
j_call: TRBJ2-7
cdr3_nt: TGTGCCAGCAGCTGGGGGACTCTTTCCTCCTACGAGCAGTACTTC
cdr3_aa: CASSWGTLSSYEQYF

d_call: .
v_call: TRBV7-9
clone_size: .
j_call: TRBJ2-3
cdr3_nt: TGTGCCAGCAGCTTAGTTATCAGCACAGATACGCAGTATTTT
cdr3_aa: CASSLVISTDTQYF

d_call: .
v_call: TRBV30
clone_size: .
j_call: TRBJ2-1
cdr3_nt: TGTGCCTGGAGTCCTCGGGGTCCTTCTGGATTCTTC
cdr3_aa: CAWSPRGPSGFF

d_call: .
v_call: TRBV27
clone_size: .
j_call: TRBJ2-1
cdr3_nt: TGTGCCAGCAGTGAGAGTCCGGAGTCCTACAATGAGCAGTTCTTC
cdr3_aa: CASSESPESYNEQFF

d_call: TRBD1
v_call: TRBV6-5
clone_size: .
j_call: TRBJ1-1
cdr3_nt: TGTGCCAGCAGTTACGGGACAGCCACTGAAGCTTTCTTT
cdr3_aa: CASSYGTATEAFF

d_call: .
v_call: TRBV27
clone_size: .
j_call: TRBJ1-1
cdr3_nt: TGTGCCAGCAGTTTTAATCGGGGGAGTCTCGCCACTGAAGCTTTCTTT
cdr3_aa: CASSFNRGSLATEAFF

d_call: .
v_call: TRBV6-5
clone_size: .
j_call: TRBJ1-1
cdr3_nt: TGTGCCAGCAGTTTCTCGGCAGGGTATTGGGACACTGAAGCTTTCTTT
cdr3_aa: CASSFSAGYWDTEAFF

d_call: TRBD2
v_call: TRBV4-3
clone_size: .
j_call: TRBJ2-2
cdr3_nt: TGCGCCAGCAGCCAAGGAACTAGCGGGGGGAACACCGGGGAGCTGTTTTTT
cdr3_aa: CASSQGTSGGNTGELFF

d_call: .
v_call: TRBV4-2
clone_size: .
j_call: TRBJ2-2
cdr3_nt: TGTGCCAGCAGCCCGTTACTAGAAACGAACACCGGGGAGCTGTTTTTT
cdr3_aa: CASSPLLETNTGELFF

d_call: TRBD1
v_call: TRBV25-1
clone_size: .
j_call: TRBJ2-3
cdr3_nt: TGTGCCAGCAGTGAACCGAAACAGGGGGCGCTTCCAGATACGCAGTATTTT
cdr3_aa: CASSEPKQGALPDTQYF

d_call: TRBD1
v_call: TRBV5-1
clone_size: few
j_call: TRBJ2-3
cdr3_nt: TGCGCCAGCAGCTTGGGACAGGGGAGCACAGATACGCAGTATTTT
cdr3_aa: CASSLGQGSTDTQYF

d_call: .
v_call: TRBV6-1
clone_size: .
j_call: TRBJ2-7
cdr3_nt: TGTGCCAGCAGTGAAATGGCGGGTCATGCCTACGAGCAGTACTTC
cdr3_aa: CASSEMAGHAYEQYF

d_call: TRBD1
v_call: TRBV6-1
clone_size: .
j_call: TRBJ1-5
cdr3_nt: TGTGCCAGCGACAGGGCTGGCAATCAGCCCCAGCATTTT
cdr3_aa: CASDRAGNQPQHF

d_call: TRBD1
v_call: TRBV6-6
clone_size: .
j_call: TRBJ2-2
cdr3_nt: TGTGCCAGCAGGAGACAGGGGACCTACACCGGGGAGCTGTTTTTT
cdr3_aa: CASRRQGTYTGELFF

d_call: .
v_call: TRBV9
clone_size: .
j_call: TRBJ2-7
cdr3_nt: TGTGCCAGCAGCGTAGGGGGTCAGGGGTACGAGCAGTACTTC
cdr3_aa: CASSVGGQGYEQYF

d_call: TRBD2
v_call: TRBV2
clone_size: .
j_call: TRBJ2-7
cdr3_nt: TGTGCCAGCAGTGAAGTACCTCCGGGACTAGGACTCTACGAGCAGTACTTC
cdr3_aa: CASSEVPPGLGLYEQYF

d_call: TRBD1
v_call: TRBV9
clone_size: .
j_call: TRBJ2-7
cdr3_nt: TGTGCCAGCAGCGCGGCAGGGGGCTACGAGCAGTACTTC
cdr3_aa: CASSAAGGYEQYF

d_call: .
v_call: TRBV6-1
clone_size: .
j_call: TRBJ2-7
cdr3_nt: TGTGCCAGCAGTGTAGGGACTGGCTACGAGCAGTACTTC
cdr3_aa: CASSVGTGYEQYF

d_call: .
v_call: TRBV5-8
clone_size: .
j_call: TRBJ2-1
cdr3_nt: TGTGCCAGCAGGAGGGCGTCCTACAATGAGCAGTTCTTC
cdr3_aa: CASRRASYNEQFF

d_call: .
v_call: TRBV11-2
clone_size: .
j_call: TRBJ2-2
cdr3_nt: TGTGCCAGCAGCTCCCGAGGGGGGCTAGCGGCCGGGGAGCTGTTTTTT
cdr3_aa: CASSSRGGLAAGELFF

d_call: .
v_call: TRBV27
clone_size: once
j_call: TRBJ2-1
cdr3_nt: TGTGCCAGCAGTCCAGACCTGGGCCGGTCCGTCAATGAGCAGTTCTTC
cdr3_aa: CASSPDLGRSVNEQFF

d_call: TRBD1
v_call: TRBV5-4
clone_size: .
j_call: TRBJ1-2
cdr3_nt: TGTGCCAGCAGCGGTAGGGGGCTAGGGTATGGCTACACCTTC
cdr3_aa: CASSGRGLGYGYTF

d_call: TRBD2
v_call: TRBV27
clone_size: .
j_call: TRBJ2-7
cdr3_nt: TGTGCCAGCAGTTTACCCAACCTAGCGGGAGATCCCTACGAGCAGTACTTC
cdr3_aa: CASSLPNLAGDPYEQYF

d_call: TRBD1
v_call: TRBV2
clone_size: .
j_call: TRBJ2-2
cdr3_nt: TGTGCCAGCAGTGAATTCCCAGGGGGCGTCGGCGGGGAGCTGTTTTTT
cdr3_aa: CASSEFPGGVGGELFF

d_call: TRBD1
v_call: TRBV5-6
clone_size: .
j_call: TRBJ2-7
cdr3_nt: TGTGCCAGCAGCTTGGACAGGGGGCCCGAGCAGTACTTC
cdr3_aa: CASSLDRGPEQYF

d_call: .
v_call: TRBV11-2
clone_size: .
j_call: TRBJ2-1
cdr3_nt: TGTGCCAGCAGCTTACTTGGAGCTAGCTTCGATGAGCAGTTCTTC
cdr3_aa: CASSLLGASFDEQFF

d_call: TRBD2
v_call: TRBV2
clone_size: .
j_call: TRBJ2-7
cdr3_nt: TGTGCCAGCAGTTTTAGCGGGAGCTCCTACGAGCAGTACTTC
cdr3_aa: CASSFSGSSYEQYF

d_call: TRBD1
v_call: TRBV27
clone_size: .
j_call: TRBJ2-7
cdr3_nt: TGTGCCAGCAGTTTAAGGACAGGGGGGTACGAGCAGTACTTC
cdr3_aa: CASSLRTGGYEQYF

d_call: TRBD1
v_call: TRBV6-1
clone_size: .
j_call: TRBJ2-7
cdr3_nt: TGTGCCAGCATACGGACAGGGGGCTTCGAGCAGTACTTC
cdr3_aa: CASIRTGGFEQYF

d_call: .
v_call: TRBV5-6
clone_size: once
j_call: TRBJ1-6
cdr3_nt: TGTGCCAGCAGCTTGAGGGCAGGGGATTCACCCCTCCACTTT
cdr3_aa: CASSLRAGDSPLHF